These 14 T cell receptor beta chains came from one sample sequenced in a study of T-cell memory formation after mild COVID-19. MiXCR, applied by TCRdb to the 5' RACE reads, yields one record per CDR3 protein. The sample lists hundreds of thousands of distinct CDR3 sequences; 20% were seen once. The source material was PBMCs or a T cell subset sorted from them (not recorded which). These receptor sequences come from an adult woman who had mild COVID-19 (a few samples of this study predate the infection). Cell type and time point are not known.

This clonotype was seen many times. V and J are TRBV29-1 and TRBJ2-7; 8 nucleotides line up with TRBD1. This CDR3 is built from 13 residues. The V and J ends lost 7 bases and 3 bases, in that order; junction bases with no gene match: 8. Germline V lookup: CDR1 SQVTM, CDR2 ANQGSEA. The CDR3 DNA reads TGCAGCGCCCAGCGGACAGGGAGCTACGAGCAGTACTTC. Protein: CSAQRTGSYEQYF.

The chain carries TRBV9 and TRBJ1-3; the D gene is possibly TRBD1 (5 bases). The germline CDR1 and CDR2 sequences are SGDLS and YYNGEE. This CDR3 is 13 amino acids long. The CDR3 loop is CASGHRSGNTIYF. As DNA, the CDR3 is TGTGCTAGTGGACATCGCTCTGGAAACACCATATATTTT.

This clonotype was counted between two and nine times. This rearrangement joins TRBV20-1 to TRBJ2-7; possible D gene TRBD1, 5 bases. Germline-derived CDR1 and CDR2 are DFQATT and SNEGSKA (reference sequence). CDR3 length: 13 residues. Trimming cost V 0 bases and J 4 bases, with 10 bases left between them. The CDR3 loop is CSAREGLQYEQYF. The CDR3 DNA follows: TGCAGTGCTAGAGAGGGGCTCCAATACGAGCAGTACTTC.

The rearrangement joins TRBV9 to TRBJ2-1; 8 bases match TRBD2. This CDR3 spans 17 amino acids. Germline CDR1 reads SGDLS; CDR2 reads YYNGEE. V was clipped by 3 bases and J by 1 base; unmatched bases: 9. CDR3 bases: TGTGCCAGCAGCGAGCGGGGACTAGACCCGTCCTACAATGAGCAGTTCTTC. Residues: CASSERGLDPSYNEQFF.

This chain connects TRBV7-6 to TRBJ2-1, with 9 bases lining up with TRBD1. CDR3 length: 16 residues. The germline V gene encodes CDR1 SGHVS and CDR2 FNYEAQ. Trimming at V came to 5 bases and at J to 0 bases, leaving 5 bases not matched to a gene. In DNA form, the CDR3 reads TGTGCCAGCAGCAACAGGGGGCTTAGCTCCTACAATGAGCAGTTCTTC. The encoded protein is CASSNRGLSSYNEQFF. Full variable domain (missing parts from reference TRBV7-6 and TRBJ2-1): GAGVSQSPRYKVTKRGQDVALRCDPISGHVSLYWYRQALGQGPEFLTYFNYEAQQDKSGLPNDRFSAERPEGSISTLTIQRTEQRDSAMYRCASSNRGLSSYNEQFFGPGTRLTVL.

This clonotype was seen a handful of times. The chain has TRBV5-1 and TRBJ2-6; D might be TRBD1 (5 bases). V shed 1 base and J shed 1 base, with 6 bases lying between them. The CDR3 contains 15 residues. Per the germline V gene, CDR1 is SGHRS and CDR2 is YFSETQ. CDR3 residues: CASSLKGSGANVLTF. CDR3 sequence (DNA): TGCGCCAGCAGCTTGAAGGGGTCTGGGGCCAACGTCCTGACTTTC.

This clonotype was detected only a few times. V and J are TRBV3-1 and TRBJ2-7, with 10 positions matching TRBD1. After removal of 4 bases from V and 5 bases from J, the junction contained 5 bases not matched to a gene. The CDR3 runs to 14 residues. Germline CDR1 and CDR2: LGHDT and YNNKEL (reference sequence). The CDR3 coding sequence is TGTGCCAGCAGCCCCTGGGGACAGGGGAACGAGCAGTACTTC. Translated, it gives CASSPWGQGNEQYF.

There are many counts of this clonotype. The V call is TRBV7-3, the J call TRBJ2-3; 13 nucleotides agree with TRBD2. In germline, CDR1 is SGHTA, CDR2 FQGTGA. The CDR3 loop spans 16 amino acids. V gave up 5 bases and J gave up 4 bases; unmatched junction bases: 6. CDR3 loop: CASSRGLAGVSDTQYF. CDR3 DNA: TGTGCCAGCAGCCGAGGACTAGCGGGAGTGTCAGATACGCAGTATTTT.

The rearrangement links TRBV6-2 or TRBV6-3 to TRBJ2-5; D is perhaps TRBD1 or TRBD2 (6 bases each). The CDR3 runs to 15 residues. V lost 3 bases and J lost 1, with 12 bases in between. The germline gives CDR1 MNHEY, CDR2 SVGEGT. The CDR3, as DNA: TGTGCCAGCAGTTATGGCCCGGGGGCCCAAGAGACCCAGTACTTC. Residues: CASSYGPGAQETQYF.

The rearrangement links TRBV7-2 to TRBJ1-2; D call uncertain. This CDR3 comprises 15 residues. Germline-derived CDR1 and CDR2 are SGHTA and FQGNSA. The V gene lost 5 bases and the J gene lost 4 bases, with 17 bases spanning the gap. The CDR3 nucleotides are TGTGCCAGCAGCCCCCGGTTTACCCCCTTCTATGGCTACACCTTC. Translation: CASSPRFTPFYGYTF.

This clonotype was counted a few times. The chain has TRBV18 and TRBJ2-5; 9 positions match TRBD2. In germline, CDR1 is KGHSH, CDR2 LQKENI. V was clipped by 2 bases and J by 5 bases; unmatched bases: 9. The CDR3 covers 16 residues. The CDR3 spells CASSPNLAGAGETQYF. CDR3 DNA: TGTGCCAGCTCACCAAATTTAGCGGGAGCTGGGGAGACCCAGTACTTC.

The chain joins TRBV20-1 to TRBJ2-3; the D gene is possibly TRBD1 (6 bases). Deletions cut 3 bases from V and 1 base from J, with 11 bases between. Per the germline V gene, CDR1 is DFQATT and CDR2 is SNEGSKA (reference sequence). The CDR3 covers 14 residues. The CDR3 region is CSASPRQGTDTQYF. DNA of the CDR3: TGCAGTGCTAGTCCGAGACAGGGCACAGATACGCAGTATTTT.

This clonotype was seen repeatedly, ten times or more. This chain joins TRBV7-9 and TRBJ2-7; TRBD1 might be the D (6 bases). Germline CDR1 SEHNR, CDR2 FQNEAQ (reference sequence). This CDR3 spans 15 amino acids. Trimming shortened V by 4 bases and J by 2 bases, and 15 bases separated the two germline ends. The CDR3, as DNA: TGTGCCAGCAGCTCTCCGGGACACCTAACCTACGAGCAGTACTTC. It specifies CASSSPGHLTYEQYF.

V and J are TRBV20-1 and TRBJ2-3, with 8 bases that match TRBD1. Germline loops: CDR1 DFQATT, CDR2 SNEGSKA (reference sequence). This CDR3 spans 14 amino acids. V dropped 3 bases and J dropped 4; count of bases not matched to a gene: 6. As DNA, the CDR3 is TGCAGTGCTAGTCCAGGGACAGGATCAGATACGCAGTATTTT. Protein sequence: CSASPGTGSDTQYF.